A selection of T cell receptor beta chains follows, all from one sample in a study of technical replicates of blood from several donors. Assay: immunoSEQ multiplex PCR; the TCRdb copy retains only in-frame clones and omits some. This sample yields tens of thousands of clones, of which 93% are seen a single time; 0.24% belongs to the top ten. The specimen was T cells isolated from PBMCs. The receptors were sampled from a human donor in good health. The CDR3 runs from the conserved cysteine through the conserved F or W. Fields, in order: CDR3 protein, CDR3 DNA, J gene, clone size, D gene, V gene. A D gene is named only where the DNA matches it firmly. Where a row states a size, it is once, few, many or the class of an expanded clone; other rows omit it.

CDR3 protein: CASSQITSGSHEQYF
CDR3 DNA: TGCGCCAGCAGCCAAATAACTAGCGGGAGTCACGAGCAGTACTTC
J gene: TRBJ2-7
clone size: -
D gene: TRBD2
V gene: TRBV4-1

CDR3 protein: CAISESLVFGGTNYEQYF
CDR3 DNA: TGTGCCATCAGTGAGTCCCTCGTATTTGGCGGGACTAACTACGAGCAGTACTTC
J gene: TRBJ2-7
clone size: -
D gene: TRBD2
V gene: TRBV10-3

CDR3 protein: CAWSRGGNEQFF
CDR3 DNA: TGTGCCTGGTCTCGGGGTGGGAATGAGCAGTTCTTC
J gene: TRBJ2-1
clone size: once
D gene: -
V gene: TRBV30

CDR3 protein: CASSIFGGQVVDTEAFF
CDR3 DNA: TGTGCCAGTAGTATTTTTGGGGGACAGGTCGTAGACACTGAAGCTTTCTTT
J gene: TRBJ1-1
clone size: -
D gene: TRBD1
V gene: TRBV19

CDR3 protein: CATKPSGGYTDTQYF
CDR3 DNA: TGTGCCACCAAACCTAGCGGGGGGTACACAGATACGCAGTATTTT
J gene: TRBJ2-3
clone size: -
D gene: TRBD2
V gene: TRBV5-4

CDR3 protein: CASSLAGEAFF
CDR3 DNA: TGCGCCAGCAGCTTGGCCGGTGAAGCTTTCTTT
J gene: TRBJ1-1
clone size: once
D gene: -
V gene: TRBV5-1

CDR3 protein: CASSLGVATYEQYF
CDR3 DNA: TGTGCCAGCAGCTTAGGAGTCGCTACCTACGAGCAGTACTTC
J gene: TRBJ2-7
clone size: -
D gene: -
V gene: TRBV7-6

CDR3 protein: CASSLANTEAFF
CDR3 DNA: TGCGCCAGCAGCTTGGCAAACACTGAAGCTTTCTTT
J gene: TRBJ1-1
clone size: -
D gene: -
V gene: TRBV5-1

CDR3 protein: CASGLVVDRVSRNQPQHF
CDR3 DNA: TGTGCTAGTGGTTTGGTAGTGGACAGGGTTTCGCGCAATCAGCCCCAGCATTTT
J gene: TRBJ1-5
clone size: once
D gene: TRBD1
V gene: TRBV12-5

CDR3 protein: CASSPSGGSSYEQYF
CDR3 DNA: TGTGCCAGCAGTCCTAGCGGGGGAAGCTCCTACGAGCAGTACTTC
J gene: TRBJ2-7
clone size: -
D gene: TRBD2
V gene: TRBV27

CDR3 protein: CAWSPGQKNTEAFF
CDR3 DNA: TGTGCCTGGAGCCCGGGACAGAAGAACACTGAAGCTTTCTTT
J gene: TRBJ1-1
clone size: -
D gene: TRBD1
V gene: TRBV30

CDR3 protein: CASSILAGGRQETQYF
CDR3 DNA: TGTGCCAGTAGTATTTTAGCGGGGGGGCGCCAAGAGACCCAGTACTTC
J gene: TRBJ2-5
clone size: -
D gene: TRBD2
V gene: TRBV19

CDR3 protein: CASSTRPQLATEQFF
CDR3 DNA: TGCGCCAGCAGCACACGCCCGCAACTAGCCACCGAGCAGTTCTTC
J gene: TRBJ2-1
clone size: -
D gene: -
V gene: TRBV5-1

CDR3 protein: CASNRQGASSPLHF
CDR3 DNA: TGTGCCAGCAATAGACAGGGGGCGAGTTCACCCCTCCACTTT
J gene: TRBJ1-6
clone size: -
D gene: TRBD1
V gene: TRBV25-1

CDR3 protein: CASSYSIGGVRYEQYF
CDR3 DNA: TGTGCCAGCAGTTACTCCATAGGGGGGGTCCGCTACGAGCAGTACTTC
J gene: TRBJ2-7
clone size: -
D gene: -
V gene: TRBV6-6

CDR3 protein: CASTHLGGKTEAFF
CDR3 DNA: TGTGCCAGCACCCACCTCGGGGGAAAGACTGAAGCTTTCTTT
J gene: TRBJ1-1
clone size: -
D gene: -
V gene: TRBV27

CDR3 protein: CASSLQGSTEAFF
CDR3 DNA: TGTGCCAGCAGCCTACAGGGGAGCACTGAAGCTTTCTTT
J gene: TRBJ1-1
clone size: once
D gene: TRBD1
V gene: TRBV5-6

CDR3 protein: CASSDLGLAGGPGELFF
CDR3 DNA: TGTGCCAGCAGTGATTTGGGGCTGGCAGGAGGGCCCGGGGAGCTGTTTTTT
J gene: TRBJ2-2
clone size: -
D gene: -
V gene: TRBV25-1

CDR3 protein: CASSSDRDFSGNTIYF
CDR3 DNA: TGTGCCAGCAGCTCCGACAGGGATTTCTCTGGAAACACCATATATTTT
J gene: TRBJ1-3
clone size: -
D gene: TRBD1
V gene: TRBV28

CDR3 protein: CASSANSWAPNTEAFF
CDR3 DNA: TGTGCCAGCAGCGCGAATTCGTGGGCCCCGAACACTGAAGCTTTCTTT
J gene: TRBJ1-1
clone size: -
D gene: -
V gene: TRBV7-9

CDR3 protein: CASSERGTSVISDEQFF
CDR3 DNA: TGTGCCAGCAGCGAGAGGGGGACTAGCGTTATATCGGATGAGCAGTTCTTC
J gene: TRBJ2-1
clone size: -
D gene: TRBD2
V gene: TRBV4-2

CDR3 protein: CAIRLTSGIREQYF
CDR3 DNA: TGTGCCATCAGACTGACTAGCGGGATCCGTGAGCAGTACTTC
J gene: TRBJ2-7
clone size: once
D gene: TRBD2
V gene: TRBV10-3

CDR3 protein: CASSQNQETQYF
CDR3 DNA: TGTGCCAGCAGCCAAAACCAAGAGACCCAGTACTTC
J gene: TRBJ2-5
clone size: -
D gene: -
V gene: TRBV7-9

CDR3 protein: CASSEQGNGNTIYF
CDR3 DNA: TGTGCCAGTAGTGAACAGGGTAATGGAAACACCATATATTTT
J gene: TRBJ1-3
clone size: once
D gene: -
V gene: TRBV19

CDR3 protein: CASSLGGSGGPQETQYF
CDR3 DNA: TGTGCCAGCAGCTTAGGAGGTTCGGGGGGGCCCCAAGAGACCCAGTACTTC
J gene: TRBJ2-5
clone size: -
D gene: TRBD2
V gene: TRBV7-9

CDR3 protein: CASSIRGPGANVLTF
CDR3 DNA: TGTGCCAGTAGTATCCGGGGTCCTGGGGCCAACGTCCTGACTTTC
J gene: TRBJ2-6
clone size: -
D gene: -
V gene: TRBV19

CDR3 protein: CASSYRGYEKLFF
CDR3 DNA: TGTGCCAGCAGTTACAGGGGATATGAAAAACTGTTTTTT
J gene: TRBJ1-4
clone size: -
D gene: TRBD1
V gene: TRBV27

CDR3 protein: CASSLWTEHNSPLHF
CDR3 DNA: TGCGCCAGCAGCTTGTGGACAGAGCATAATTCACCCCTCCACTTT
J gene: TRBJ1-6
clone size: -
D gene: -
V gene: TRBV5-1

CDR3 protein: CASSQRRVSRYQPQHF
CDR3 DNA: TGTGCCAGCAGCCAGAGGCGGGTGTCCCGTTATCAGCCCCAGCATTTT
J gene: TRBJ1-5
clone size: -
D gene: -
V gene: TRBV13

CDR3 protein: CASGALSTEAFF
CDR3 DNA: TGTGCCAGCGGCGCACTAAGCACTGAAGCTTTCTTT
J gene: TRBJ1-1
clone size: -
D gene: -
V gene: TRBV19

CDR3 protein: CASSLGSISGLAGAPVF
CDR3 DNA: TGTGCCAGCAGCTTAGGGTCGATATCCGGACTAGCGGGGGCCCCGGTCTTC
J gene: TRBJ2-1
clone size: -
D gene: TRBD2
V gene: TRBV11-3

CDR3 protein: CASSPGTGGEKLFF
CDR3 DNA: TGTGCCAGCTCACCTGGGACAGGCGGCGAAAAACTGTTTTTT
J gene: TRBJ1-4
clone size: -
D gene: TRBD1
V gene: TRBV18

CDR3 protein: CASSYRGNGELFF
CDR3 DNA: TGTGCCAGCAGTTATCGGGGAAACGGGGAGCTGTTTTTT
J gene: TRBJ2-2
clone size: -
D gene: -
V gene: TRBV6-5

CDR3 protein: CAWGAGTDSYEQYF
CDR3 DNA: TGTGCCTGGGGCGCCGGGACAGACTCCTACGAGCAGTACTTC
J gene: TRBJ2-7
clone size: -
D gene: TRBD1
V gene: TRBV30

CDR3 protein: CASSFSGGAGNEQFF
CDR3 DNA: TGTGCCAGCAGCTTTAGCGGGGGGGCGGGGAATGAGCAGTTCTTC
J gene: TRBJ2-1
clone size: -
D gene: TRBD2
V gene: TRBV9

CDR3 protein: CASSLLGGESNEQYF
CDR3 DNA: TGTGCCAGCAGCCTCCTCGGAGGGGAATCAAACGAGCAGTACTTC
J gene: TRBJ2-7
clone size: once
D gene: -
V gene: TRBV14

CDR3 protein: CAITLQGHYGYTF
CDR3 DNA: TGTGCCATCACCCTACAGGGGCACTATGGCTACACCTTC
J gene: TRBJ1-2
clone size: -
D gene: TRBD1
V gene: TRBV10-3

CDR3 protein: CASSLLSQYGVNTF
CDR3 DNA: TGTGCCAGCAGCTTATTGTCTCAGTACGGAGTGAACACCTTC
J gene: TRBJ1-2
clone size: -
D gene: -
V gene: TRBV11-2

CDR3 protein: CASSDPGVAGGLINEQFF
CDR3 DNA: TGTGCCAGCAGTGACCCCGGGGTAGCGGGGGGGCTAATAAATGAGCAGTTCTTC
J gene: TRBJ2-1
clone size: -
D gene: TRBD2
V gene: TRBV2

CDR3 protein: CASSLYGGEADTQYF
CDR3 DNA: TGCGCCAGCAGCTTGTACGGGGGGGAGGCAGATACGCAGTATTTT
J gene: TRBJ2-3
clone size: -
D gene: TRBD2
V gene: TRBV5-1

CDR3 protein: CASVAKSTEAFF
CDR3 DNA: TGTGCCAGCGTAGCCAAAAGCACTGAAGCTTTCTTT
J gene: TRBJ1-1
clone size: -
D gene: -
V gene: TRBV7-6

CDR3 protein: CASSYSSGSGYEQYF
CDR3 DNA: TGTGCCAGCAGTTACTCTTCCGGGAGTGGTTACGAGCAGTACTTC
J gene: TRBJ2-7
clone size: -
D gene: -
V gene: TRBV6-5

CDR3 protein: CASSLGGDSHYEQYF
CDR3 DNA: TGTGCCAGCAGTTTAGGAGGGGACAGCCACTACGAGCAGTACTTC
J gene: TRBJ2-7
clone size: -
D gene: -
V gene: TRBV27

CDR3 protein: CSVEEASGIIEQYF
CDR3 DNA: TGCAGCGTTGAAGAGGCTAGCGGGATTATTGAGCAGTACTTC
J gene: TRBJ2-7
clone size: once
D gene: TRBD2
V gene: TRBV29-1

CDR3 protein: CASSGGQFLSYNSPLHF
CDR3 DNA: TGTGCCAGCAGCGGAGGACAGTTCTTATCTTATAATTCACCCCTCCACTTT
J gene: TRBJ1-6
clone size: -
D gene: -
V gene: TRBV9

CDR3 protein: CASSLMFYTQYF
CDR3 DNA: TGTGCCAGCAGCTTAATGTTCTATACGCAGTATTTT
J gene: TRBJ2-3
clone size: -
D gene: -
V gene: TRBV7-9

CDR3 protein: CASSLQGPREQFF
CDR3 DNA: TGCGCCAGCAGTTTACAGGGGCCCAGGGAGCAGTTCTTC
J gene: TRBJ2-1
clone size: -
D gene: TRBD1
V gene: TRBV5-1

CDR3 protein: CASSQALDRTYEQYF
CDR3 DNA: TGCGCCAGCAGCCAAGCTCTAGATAGAACTTACGAGCAGTACTTC
J gene: TRBJ2-7
clone size: -
D gene: -
V gene: TRBV4-1

CDR3 protein: CASNFPGGPEAFF
CDR3 DNA: TGTGCCAGCAACTTCCCGGGGGGCCCTGAAGCTTTCTTT
J gene: TRBJ1-1
clone size: -
D gene: -
V gene: TRBV5-4

CDR3 protein: CASSFSAGGETQYF
CDR3 DNA: TGTGCCAGCAGCTTCTCAGCGGGGGGAGAGACCCAGTACTTC
J gene: TRBJ2-5
clone size: -
D gene: TRBD2
V gene: TRBV7-6

CDR3 protein: CASSSVGTGLANEQYF
CDR3 DNA: TGTGCCAGCAGCTCCGTCGGGACAGGCCTCGCTAACGAGCAGTACTTC
J gene: TRBJ2-7
clone size: -
D gene: TRBD1
V gene: TRBV7-9

CDR3 protein: CAWSPLDRRDEKLFF
CDR3 DNA: TGTGCCTGGAGTCCGTTGGACAGGCGTGATGAAAAACTGTTTTTT
J gene: TRBJ1-4
clone size: -
D gene: TRBD1
V gene: TRBV30

CDR3 protein: CASRLAGDHGHEQFF
CDR3 DNA: TGTGCCAGCAGATTAGCGGGAGATCACGGTCATGAGCAGTTCTTC
J gene: TRBJ2-1
clone size: -
D gene: TRBD2
V gene: TRBV25-1

CDR3 protein: CASSLGRDTQYF
CDR3 DNA: TGTGCCAGCAGCTTAGGCAGAGATACGCAGTATTTT
J gene: TRBJ2-3
clone size: -
D gene: -
V gene: TRBV11-2